This TCR beta chain was captured by sequencing in a study of blood T cell repertoires in COVID-19. Study-wide background: From the United States, Italy and Spain came samples of acute and convalescent COVID-19. Sources were T cells, B-cell-depleted T cells, or PBMCs; the material itself was cDNA or gDNA.

The data were produced by immunoSEQ multiplex PCR, yet TCRdb's version contains in-frame clones alone and is incomplete. Of around 97,000 clones in the sample, around nine tenths were seen once. From germline, CDR1 is MNHEY and CDR2 SVGEGT. The CDR3 totals 15 residues. V shed 6 bases, J shed 5 bases, and the junction held 12 bases outside the gene matches. This receptor was identified in a human donor in a cohort sampled during active COVID-19. V and J are TRBV6-2 or TRBV6-3 and TRBJ2-5; TRBD2 aligns across 7 bases. The sample consisted of peripheral blood. This CDR3 is CASSQNVAGVETQYF. The CDR3, as DNA: TGTGCCAGCAGCCAAAATGTGGCGGGGGTGGAGACCCAGTACTTC.